The entry below describes one T cell receptor (beta chain). The method was immunoSEQ multiplex PCR; TCRdb's version includes in-frame clones alone and lacks a portion of them. This table has 54,000 or so clones, around nine tenths appearing once. Germline V gives CDR1 LNHDA, CDR2 SQIVND (reference sequence). There are 14 residues in the CDR3. Trimming left V 8 bases short and J 5 bases short, with 18 bases between. The data were obtained in a study of blood T cell repertoires in COVID-19. About the research overall: Both acute and convalescent COVID-19 samples were obtained from the United States, Italy and Spain.

This sequence originates from a man over 45 with active COVID-19. The chain is built from TRBV19 and TRBJ1-2; D unclear. Sequencing was carried out using peripheral blood. CDR3 coding DNA: TGTGCCAGTGGTTCGGCCGATGGGCCATATGGCTACACCTTC. Encoded protein: CASGSADGPYGYTF.